This entry is about one T cell receptor beta chain. This sample stems from a study of cytomegalovirus exposure and HLA in healthy donors. PCR involved 60 Vbeta and 13 Jbeta primers. Only in-frame clones appear in the TCRdb table, and some are missing; sequencing was by immunoSEQ multiplex PCR. The sample carries about 110,000 clones, around 64% recorded once. The CDR3 extends over 16 amino acids. Germline V gives CDR1 MNHNY, CDR2 SVGAGI (reference sequence). Losses at the gene ends were 7 bases for V and 8 bases for J; bases not matched to a gene: 16. The sequence was obtained from a woman in her 30s in good health and CMV-seronegative. Input material: PBMCs. The rearrangement joins TRBV6-6 to TRBJ2-2; 7 positions agree with TRBD1. In DNA form, the CDR3 reads TGTGCCAGCAATCCGACAGGGCAGGGTGGATCGGGGGAGCTGTTTTTT. It encodes CASNPTGQGGSGELFF.